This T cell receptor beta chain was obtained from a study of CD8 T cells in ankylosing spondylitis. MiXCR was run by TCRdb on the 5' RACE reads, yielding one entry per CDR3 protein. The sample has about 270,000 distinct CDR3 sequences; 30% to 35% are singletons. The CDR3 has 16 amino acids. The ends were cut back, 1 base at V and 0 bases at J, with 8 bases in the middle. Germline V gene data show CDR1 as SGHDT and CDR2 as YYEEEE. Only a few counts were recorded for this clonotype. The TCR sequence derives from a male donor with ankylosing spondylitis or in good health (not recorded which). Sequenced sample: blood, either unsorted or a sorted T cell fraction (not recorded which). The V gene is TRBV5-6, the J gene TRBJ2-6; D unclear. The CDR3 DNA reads TGTGCCAGCAGCTTGAGACGCACCTCTGGGGCCAACGTCCTGACTTTC. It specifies CASSLRRTSGANVLTF.